These T cell receptor beta chains were read from a single sample in a study of beta chain features in type 1 diabetes. Using immunoSEQ multiplex PCR, the repertoire was profiled, and TCRdb retains in-frame clones only, with some absent. The table lists about 290,000 clones, around 7.3% of them singletons. The sequenced material came from central memory CD4+ T cells from blood. These TCRs come from a woman aged 18-35 years in good health. Both conserved end residues are part of each CDR3. Each record gives: CDR3 protein, CDR3 DNA, V gene, clone size, J gene, D gene. A D gene is named only where the DNA matches it firmly. The size of a clone is reported for some rows only, either as once, few or many, or as a class for expanded clones.

CDR3: CASSPIQARNTGELFF
DNA: TGTGCCAGCTCACCAATACAGGCCCGGAACACCGGGGAGCTGTTTTTT
V: TRBV18
size: few
J: TRBJ2-2
D: .

CDR3: CASSSGGSNQPQHF
DNA: TGTGCCAGCAGTTCGGGAGGTAGCAATCAGCCCCAGCATTTT
V: TRBV28
size: few
J: TRBJ1-5
D: .

CDR3: CASSSRQGRSGELFF
DNA: TGCGCCAGCAGCTCGAGACAGGGGCGCAGTGGGGAGCTGTTTTTT
V: TRBV5-1
size: .
J: TRBJ2-2
D: TRBD1

CDR3: CASSPPVDRFNQPQHF
DNA: TGTGCCAGCAGCCCCCCCGTCGACAGGTTTAATCAGCCCCAGCATTTT
V: TRBV21-1
size: few
J: TRBJ1-5
D: .

CDR3: CASRKGAGQGDGYTF
DNA: TGTGCCAGCAGGAAAGGTGCGGGACAGGGCGATGGCTACACCTTC
V: TRBV2
size: .
J: TRBJ1-2
D: TRBD1

CDR3: CASSFAGETQYF
DNA: TGTGCCAGCAGCTTCGCAGGGGAGACCCAGTACTTC
V: TRBV7-7
size: .
J: TRBJ2-5
D: .

CDR3: CASGRAGSRANYGYTF
DNA: TGTGCCAGTGGACGGGCAGGATCGAGGGCTAACTATGGCTACACCTTC
V: TRBV19
size: .
J: TRBJ1-2
D: .

CDR3: CASNQGSLGEQYF
DNA: TGCGCCAGCAACCAAGGCAGTCTAGGGGAGCAGTACTTC
V: TRBV5-1
size: few
J: TRBJ2-7
D: .

CDR3: CASSYRTEAFF
DNA: TGTGCCAGCAGTTACCGGACCGAAGCTTTCTTT
V: TRBV6-5
size: few
J: TRBJ1-1
D: .

CDR3: CAWSLLGRGMGYTF
DNA: TGTGCCTGGAGCCTACTCGGCCGAGGCATGGGCTACACCTTC
V: TRBV30
size: few
J: TRBJ1-2
D: .

CDR3: CASSFTSRQGYTF
DNA: TGTGCCAGCAGCTTCACATCGCGACAGGGCTACACCTTC
V: TRBV7-8
size: .
J: TRBJ1-2
D: .

CDR3: CASTASAGNYGYTF
DNA: TGTGCCAGCACCGCTTCTGCAGGGAACTATGGCTACACCTTC
V: TRBV7-2
size: few
J: TRBJ1-2
D: .

CDR3: CASSLGQFQPQHF
DNA: TGTGCCAGCAGCTTAGGACAGTTTCAGCCCCAGCATTTT
V: TRBV7-9
size: few
J: TRBJ1-5
D: .

CDR3: CASSRGAAASSGANVLTF
DNA: TGTGCCAGCAGCCGAGGGGCGGCAGCAAGCTCTGGGGCCAACGTCCTGACTTTC
V: TRBV4-2
size: few
J: TRBJ2-6
D: .

CDR3: CASSFHTGELFF
DNA: TGTGCCAGCAGCTTCCACACCGGGGAGCTGTTTTTT
V: TRBV5-4
size: .
J: TRBJ2-2
D: .

CDR3: CASSLLGPRAGANQPQHF
DNA: TGTGCCAGCAGCCTTTTAGGCCCTCGGGCCGGAGCGAATCAGCCCCAGCATTTT
V: TRBV7-2
size: few
J: TRBJ1-5
D: .

CDR3: CASSPPSTREAFF
DNA: TGTGCCAGCTCACCACCTTCGACCCGTGAAGCTTTCTTT
V: TRBV18
size: .
J: TRBJ1-1
D: .

CDR3: CASSYQGLGQPQHF
DNA: TGCGCCAGCAGCTACCAGGGACTTGGCCAGCCCCAGCATTTT
V: TRBV4-3
size: .
J: TRBJ1-5
D: .

CDR3: CASRVQGNTLYTEAFF
DNA: TGTGCCAGTAGGGTACAGGGAAACACTCTATACACTGAAGCTTTCTTT
V: TRBV19
size: .
J: TRBJ1-1
D: .

CDR3: CASQGLETQYF
DNA: TGTGCCAGCCAAGGGTTGGAGACCCAGTACTTC
V: TRBV2
size: many
J: TRBJ2-5
D: .

CDR3: CASSIPRDRGRTGELFF
DNA: TGTGCCAGCAGCATCCCTCGGGACAGGGGACGTACCGGGGAGCTGTTTTTT
V: TRBV11-3
size: .
J: TRBJ2-2
D: TRBD1

CDR3: CASSLFKGVYNEQFF
DNA: TGTGCCAGCAGCTTATTTAAAGGGGTTTACAATGAGCAGTTCTTC
V: TRBV7-3
size: .
J: TRBJ2-1
D: .

CDR3: CASRPRAPDTQYF
DNA: TGTGCCAGCAGGCCCCGGGCCCCAGATACGCAGTATTTT
V: TRBV5-8
size: few
J: TRBJ2-3
D: .

CDR3: CASSLFGTARTDTQYF
DNA: TGTGCCAGCAGTTTATTTGGGACAGCCCGCACAGATACGCAGTATTTT
V: TRBV27
size: .
J: TRBJ2-3
D: TRBD1

CDR3: CASSNRQWDYGYTF
DNA: TGTGCCAGCAGCAATAGACAGTGGGACTATGGCTACACCTTC
V: TRBV21-1
size: .
J: TRBJ1-2
D: .